This is a list of T cell receptor beta chains from one sample in a study of blood T cell repertoires in COVID-19. Using immunoSEQ multiplex PCR, the repertoire was profiled, and TCRdb retains in-frame clones only, with some absent. This table has around 270,000 clones, about 88% appearing once. Sequenced material: peripheral blood. The receptor source for this set is a man aged 55-75 years who had recovered from COVID-19. The CDR3 runs from the conserved cysteine through the conserved F or W. The D gene is left open where the match is weak. Size tells how often a clone was seen (once, few, many) or the class of an expanded clone, and some rows leave it out.

clone size	D gene	V gene	J gene	CDR3 DNA	CDR3 protein
-	TRBD1	TRBV7-8	TRBJ1-1	TGTGCCAGCAGCTTATTCTCGACAGGGAGCATGAACACTGAAGCTTTCTTT	CASSLFSTGSMNTEAFF
-	-	TRBV25-1	TRBJ2-1	TGTGCCAGCAGTGGTTACTTCACCATTTCTTACAATGAGCAGTTCTTC	CASSGYFTISYNEQFF
-	-	TRBV5-1	TRBJ2-7	TGCGCCAGCAGCTCAGGGGGGAACTACGAGCAGTACTTC	CASSSGGNYEQYF
-	TRBD1	TRBV9	TRBJ2-6	TGTGCCAGCAGCGCGGACAGGGGCCAAAGCTCTGGGGCCAACGTCCTGACTTTC	CASSADRGQSSGANVLTF
-	TRBD1	TRBV4-2	TRBJ2-7	TGTGCCAGCAGCCAAGGGACAGGGTGGTACGAGCAGTACTTC	CASSQGTGWYEQYF
-	TRBD1	TRBV15	TRBJ2-1	TGTGCCACCAGCAGCAAAGACAGGGGCCCCTACAATGAGCAGTTCTTC	CATSSKDRGPYNEQFF
once	-	TRBV15	TRBJ1-1	TGTGCCACCAGCAGAGATCGTGGGCAGAACACTGAAGCTTTCTTT	CATSRDRGQNTEAFF
-	-	TRBV14	TRBJ2-7	TGTGCCAGCAGCCAAGCCCGAGGGCCCTACGAGCAGTACTTC	CASSQARGPYEQYF
-	TRBD1	TRBV3-1/TRBV3-2	TRBJ2-7	TGTGCCAGCAGCCAGAATCCACAGGGGCTCTACGAGCAGTACTTC	CASSQNPQGLYEQYF
-	TRBD1	TRBV6-5	TRBJ2-7	TGTGCCAGCAGTTCCCGGGACAGAATCTCCTACGAGCAGTACTTC	CASSSRDRISYEQYF
-	TRBD2	TRBV5-1	TRBJ2-5	TGCGCCAGCAGCTTGCTAGCGGGGGTTCTTACGGAGACCCAGTACTTC	CASSLLAGVLTETQYF
-	TRBD2	TRBV2	TRBJ2-1	TGTGCCAGCAGTGATTTGGGGGGGAGCTACAATGAGCAGTTCTTC	CASSDLGGSYNEQFF
-	TRBD1	TRBV15	TRBJ2-7	TGTGCCACCAGCAGGGACAGGTCCTACGAGCAGTACTTC	CATSRDRSYEQYF
-	-	TRBV5-1	TRBJ1-1	TGCGCCAGCAGCTTGGACAGGCTGAACACTGAAGCTTTCTTT	CASSLDRLNTEAFF
-	TRBD1	TRBV5-1	TRBJ2-5	TGCGCCAGCAGCCATACCTCCGGGACAGGGCTGGGAGAGACCCAGTACTTC	CASSHTSGTGLGETQYF
-	-	TRBV7-8	TRBJ2-7	TGTGCCAGCAGCTTAGCGCTACAGCCAAACTACGAGCAGTACTTC	CASSLALQPNYEQYF
once	-	TRBV7-2	TRBJ2-5	TGTGCCAGCAGCAACAGGGTGCCGGAGACCCAGTACTTC	CASSNRVPETQYF
-	-	TRBV7-3	TRBJ2-7	TGTGCCAGCAGCTCAACAGGGACTGGTGAGCAGTACTTC	CASSSTGTGEQYF
-	TRBD2	TRBV9	TRBJ2-5	TGTGCCAGCAGCCGACTAAGGCTAGCGGGGGACCCGCAAGAGACCCAGTACTTC	CASSRLRLAGDPQETQYF
-	-	TRBV4-1	TRBJ1-5	TGCGCCAGCAGCCAAACGGGGGTCAATCAGCCCCAGCATTTT	CASSQTGVNQPQHF
-	-	TRBV5-4	TRBJ2-7	TGTGCCAGCAGCTTGGGGGGTAGAGGGTCCTACGAGCAGTACTTC	CASSLGGRGSYEQYF
-	TRBD1	TRBV5-1	TRBJ1-2	TGCGCCAGCAGCCCAGGGGGAGAAGGCTACACCTTC	CASSPGGEGYTF
-	TRBD1	TRBV9	TRBJ2-1	TGTGCCAGCAGCTTGCTAGGGACAGCGAGCTCCTACAATGAGCAGTTCTTC	CASSLLGTASSYNEQFF
-	TRBD1	TRBV5-6	TRBJ1-6	TGTGCCAGCAGCTGGACGGGACAGGGGACCTATTCACCCCTCCACTTT	CASSWTGQGTYSPLHF